This TCR beta chain was sequenced for a study of identical twins (dated by TCRdb to between 2015 and 2016). In terms of the full investigation: To test whether fetal clonotypes persist, the study used deep sequencing on TCR alpha and beta repertoires from monozygotic twins, unrelated adults of various ages, and cord blood. To rule out contamination, replicate twin experiments were performed at different times with different library preparation protocols. Paper-wide results and their limitations: Zero-insertion analyses could be partly confounded by invariant T cells such as MAIT and iNKT, although diverse VJ usage argued against such confounding for most clonotypes. Abundant cord blood beta clonotypes carried fewer insertions; young adult naive repertoires showed a weaker similar trend, while memory repertoires showed none. Recombination models systematically underestimated out-of-frame TCR alpha sharing in monozygotic twins but agreed with sharing between unrelated individuals. Because the same donors could not be followed over many years, conclusions were based on cross-sectional statistical analysis. Out-of-frame TCR alpha sequences shared between twins showed an excess of low generation-probability sequences compared with coincidental sharing between unrelated individuals. The excess sharing between twins in beta out-of-frame sequences was weaker because fewer shared sequences reduced the signal-to-noise ratio.

This clonotype was picked up many times. Its antigen is currently not known. Within one base of it there is no much larger clone, and no base qualities were kept. Library creation used 5' RACE. This sample was sequenced with an Illumina HiSeq 2000. A universal primer binding site was added through template switching, and the final cDNA carried a unique molecular identifier so that TCR cDNA molecules could be counted accurately. Specific primers in the conserved constant-segment region were used to synthesize first-strand cDNA for the TCR alpha and beta chains. To control for contamination, every cDNA library carried two barcodes: a SMART-Mk sample barcode plus Illumina barcodes. TruSeq adapter sequences along with Illumina sample barcodes were introduced in two successive PCR steps. Sequencing of the TCR alpha and beta cDNA libraries was done on the Illumina HiSeq platform using custom primers. Under the source paper's analysis protocol: MiGEC processed the raw reads to extract unique molecular identifiers, while MiXCR was used to determine the CDR3 positions. For each individual, recombination models were inferred using an EM algorithm with the repgenHMM and IGoR tools. The tcR package in R was used for shared clonotype analysis, with sharing normalized by the product of cloneset sizes. To study raw recombination free of thymic and clonal selection effects, out-of-frame nonproductive sequences were analyzed. TCRdb trimmed public reads at Q25 via fastp, called clones via MiXCR and kept in-frame beta chains. One record per CDR3 amino acid sequence lists the most common genes and DNA. The V and J calls and clone size come from TCRdb's table, not from the authors' own analysis. Across this sample there are 650,000 to 800,000 distinct CDR3 sequences, with around 8.3% seen only once. The biggest ten clones account for approximately 0.96% of the sample.

Clipping removes 5 bases from V and 4 bases from J, with 8 as the unmatched junction base count. CDR1 and CDR2 (MDHEN, SYDVKM) derive from the germline V gene. Inclusive of the bounding cysteine and phenylalanine, the CDR3 is 14 residues long. Only the CDR3 region is kept as DNA, spanning 42 bases read in frame from base 1. Only healthy Caucasian donors were included. Three pairs of female monozygotic twins, all aged about 18 to 29 years, were included in the twin cohort. Peripheral blood mononuclear cells were the source from which RNA for the TCR libraries was isolated. This same sample was also part of a study on yellow fever vaccine responses in identical twins. As noted in the second study: According to the authors, in identical twins the way T cells responded to vaccination appeared partly convergent and partly personalized. Focusing on identical twins, the study followed the T cell clones that responded to the vaccine, and did so with precision.

Here the chain combines TRBV28 and TRBJ2-7, with 7 junctional bases fitting TRBD2. The sequence was obtained from a woman younger than 35 in good health. Sample: PBMCs. The nucleotide sequence is given as TGTGCCAGCAGTGATCTGGGAGGGTCGTACGAGCAGTACTTC. This is translated as CASSDLGGSYEQYF.